The subject of this entry is one T cell receptor (beta chain). Its antigen is unknown. The germline CDR1 and CDR2 sequences are ENHRY and SYGVKD. The CDR3 runs 13 residues. V lost 9 bases and J 3 bases, leaving 14 bases between the germline ends. This entry belongs to a study of cytomegalovirus exposure and HLA in healthy donors. The study's findings and limits: In a later analysis, the majority of CMV-associated beta chains seemingly showed HLA restriction. For most TCR beta V segments, an earlier analysis put the productive rate at about 87% or about 30% of the time. Prediction of most subjects' HLA-A and HLA-B alleles by TCR beta sequences was reportedly accurate.

Primers: 60 Vbeta forward and 13 Jbeta reverse. The repertoire was sequenced with immunoSEQ multiplex PCR; TCRdb's copy has only in-frame clones and lacks some. The top ten hold under 1.5% of the sample, which has some 190,000 clones, about 85% seen once. The source material was PBMCs. This chain links TRBV10-3 with TRBJ1-1; no firm D call. The receptor was isolated from a girl aged 10-17 years in good health and CMV-seropositive. CDR3 bases: TGTGCCATTACTATTACCCGGGACACTGAAGCTTTCTTT. Translated: CAITITRDTEAFF.